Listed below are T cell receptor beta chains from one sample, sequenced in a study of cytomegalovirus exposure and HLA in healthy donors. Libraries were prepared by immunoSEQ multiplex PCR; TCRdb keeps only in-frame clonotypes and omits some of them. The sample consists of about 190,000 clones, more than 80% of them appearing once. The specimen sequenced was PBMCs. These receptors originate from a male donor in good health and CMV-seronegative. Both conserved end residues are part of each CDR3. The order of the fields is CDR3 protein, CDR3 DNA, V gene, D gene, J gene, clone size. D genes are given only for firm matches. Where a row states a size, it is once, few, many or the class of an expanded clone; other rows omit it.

CASSSGGGSSYNSPLHF | TGTGCCAGCAGCTCGGGGGGTGGGAGCTCCTATAATTCACCCCTCCACTTT | TRBV7-6 | - | TRBJ1-6 | -
CASSEVGPTGDEQYF | TGTGCCAGCAGTGAAGTTGGTCCCACGGGAGACGAGCAGTACTTC | TRBV6-1 | - | TRBJ2-7 | -
CASSRQGEGTDTQYF | TGCGCCAGCAGCCGACAGGGAGAAGGCACAGATACGCAGTATTTT | TRBV5-1 | TRBD1 | TRBJ2-3 | -
CASSVEGVWAGEDRETQYF | TGTGCCAGCAGCGTAGAGGGGGTATGGGCGGGAGAAGATCGAGAGACCCAGTACTTC | TRBV9 | - | TRBJ2-5 | -
CASSSSRGHEQYF | TGTGCCAGTAGTTCAAGCAGGGGTCACGAGCAGTACTTC | TRBV19 | - | TRBJ2-7 | -
CASSLQGTRETQYF | TGTGCCAGCAGCTTACAGGGTACTCGGGAGACCCAGTACTTC | TRBV7-2 | - | TRBJ2-5 | -
CASSLVGLAAYNEQFF | TGTGCCAGCAGCTTAGTGGGACTAGCGGCCTACAATGAGCAGTTCTTC | TRBV7-2 | TRBD2 | TRBJ2-1 | -
CASSLPRQGVPFEQYF | TGTGCCAGCAGTTTACCAAGACAGGGGGTCCCCTTCGAGCAGTACTTC | TRBV28 | TRBD1 | TRBJ2-7 | once
CASSIVPGNYNEQFF | TGTGCCAGTAGTATAGTCCCGGGAAACTACAATGAGCAGTTCTTC | TRBV19 | - | TRBJ2-1 | -
CASEGRDSYEQYF | TGTGCCAGCGAGGGCCGGGACTCCTACGAGCAGTACTTC | TRBV6-5 | - | TRBJ2-7 | -
CASSPPGGETQYF | TGTGCCAGCAGCCCACCGGGAGGGGAGACCCAGTACTTC | TRBV27 | TRBD2 | TRBJ2-5 | -
CASSEGQGGRNQPQHF | TGTGCCAGCAGTGAGGGACAGGGGGGTAGGAATCAGCCCCAGCATTTT | TRBV25-1 | TRBD1 | TRBJ1-5 | -
CASSLVGHTDTQYF | TGTGCCAGCAGCTTGGTTGGCCACACAGATACGCAGTATTTT | TRBV5-6 | - | TRBJ2-3 | -
CASSLGLAKNIQYF | TGCGCCAGCAGCCTGGGACTAGCCAAAAACATTCAGTACTTC | TRBV5-1 | - | TRBJ2-4 | -
CASSLKLQGTAGPSPLHF | TGTGCCAGCAGCTTAAAGTTACAGGGGACGGCAGGGCCATCACCCCTCCACTTT | TRBV7-9 | TRBD1 | TRBJ1-6 | -
CATSRDSLSDRDEAFF | TGTGCCACCAGCAGAGATTCTCTGTCGGACAGGGATGAAGCTTTCTTT | TRBV15 | TRBD1 | TRBJ1-1 | once
CASSQVLDTYRGLYEQYF | TGCGCCAGCAGCCAAGTTTTGGACACTTACAGGGGGCTTTACGAGCAGTACTTC | TRBV4-1 | TRBD1 | TRBJ2-7 | -
CASSYFRGIVPYEQYF | TGTGCCAGCAGTTATTTCAGGGGCATAGTCCCCTACGAGCAGTACTTC | TRBV6-5 | - | TRBJ2-7 | -
CASSLYGLAGRTDTQYF | TGTGCCAGCAGTTTATATGGACTAGCGGGACGCACAGATACGCAGTATTTT | TRBV28 | TRBD2 | TRBJ2-3 | once
CAIRGDISNQPQHF | TGTGCCATCAGGGGGGACATTAGCAATCAGCCCCAGCATTTT | TRBV10-3 | - | TRBJ1-5 | once
CASSVAEGSYNEQFF | TGTGCCAGCAGCGTAGCTGAGGGTTCCTACAATGAGCAGTTCTTC | TRBV9 | - | TRBJ2-1 | once
CASSQYAGRGYEQYF | TGCGCCAGCAGCCAGTACGCGGGAAGGGGCTACGAGCAGTACTTC | TRBV4-3 | - | TRBJ2-7 | many
CASSFYTGGTGELFF | TGTGCCAGCAGTTTTTATACAGGGGGCACCGGGGAGCTGTTTTTT | TRBV27 | TRBD1 | TRBJ2-2 | -
CASSPALAVYEQYF | TGTGCCAGCTCACCTGCTCTGGCGGTCTACGAGCAGTACTTC | TRBV18 | - | TRBJ2-7 | -
CASSLVLAGYYEQYF | TGTGCCAGCAGCTTGGTTCTAGCGGGATACTACGAGCAGTACTTC | TRBV5-4 | TRBD2 | TRBJ2-7 | -
CASSGYRGHSKNIQYF | TGTGCCAGCAGTGGTTACAGGGGGCACTCCAAAAACATTCAGTACTTC | TRBV6-1 | TRBD1 | TRBJ2-4 | -
CASSLVQGGNTGELFF | TGTGCCAGCAGCTTGGTACAGGGTGGGAACACCGGGGAGCTGTTTTTT | TRBV5-6 | - | TRBJ2-2 | -
CASSARGGVSGNTIYF | TGTGCCAGCAGTGCTCGGGGGGGGGTCTCTGGAAACACCATATATTTT | TRBV5-4 | - | TRBJ1-3 | -
CASSKGTSGNSEQFF | TGTGCCAGCAGCAAAGGGACTAGCGGGAATAGTGAGCAGTTCTTC | TRBV5-8 | TRBD2 | TRBJ2-1 | -
CASSVAGESYNEQFF | TGTGCCAGCAGTGTTGCGGGTGAATCCTACAATGAGCAGTTCTTC | TRBV27 | - | TRBJ2-1 | -
CASSLEWRGPTDTQYF | TGTGCCAGCAGTTTAGAATGGAGGGGGCCCACAGATACGCAGTATTTT | TRBV27 | - | TRBJ2-3 | -
CASSAEPGQSYEQYF | TGTGCCAGCAGTGCCGAACCGGGACAGAGTTACGAGCAGTACTTC | TRBV6-4 | TRBD1 | TRBJ2-7 | -
CASSFGGLASYNEQFF | TGTGCCAGCAGCTTCGGAGGACTAGCCTCCTACAATGAGCAGTTCTTC | TRBV7-2 | TRBD2 | TRBJ2-1 | -
CASSVSGITSTDTQYF | TGTGCCAGCAGCGTTTCAGGGATAACTAGCACAGATACGCAGTATTTT | TRBV28 | - | TRBJ2-3 | -
CASRLPSANEQYF | TGTGCCAGCAGACTGCCTAGCGCCAACGAGCAGTACTTC | TRBV7-2 | - | TRBJ2-7 | -
CAISEVDGRTGVTEAFF | TGTGCCATCAGTGAGGTGGATGGCAGGACAGGGGTCACTGAAGCTTTCTTT | TRBV10-3 | TRBD1 | TRBJ1-1 | few
CASNQGRRSTDTQYF | TGTGCCAGTAACCAGGGCCGACGTAGCACAGATACGCAGTATTTT | TRBV19 | - | TRBJ2-3 | -
CACDRVTEAFF | TGTGCCTGTGACAGGGTTACTGAAGCTTTCTTT | TRBV30 | TRBD1 | TRBJ1-1 | -
CAWSPGTGIILGGANVLTF | TGTGCCTGGAGTCCGGGGACAGGGATCATTCTGGGGGGGGCCAACGTCCTGACTTTC | TRBV30 | TRBD1 | TRBJ2-6 | -
CASSLESLAGIDGGELFF | TGTGCCAGCAGCTTAGAAAGTCTAGCGGGAATAGACGGCGGGGAGCTGTTTTTT | TRBV7-8 | TRBD2 | TRBJ2-2 | -
CASSLGAGGLNIQYF | TGTGCCAGCAGCTTAGGGGCGGGCGGACTAAACATTCAGTACTTC | TRBV7-8 | - | TRBJ2-4 | -
CATTTGVDQPQHF | TGTGCCACAACGACAGGGGTCGATCAGCCCCAGCATTTT | TRBV5-4 | TRBD1 | TRBJ1-5 | once
CASNGGGGFGEQYF | TGTGCCAGCAACGGCGGGGGGGGCTTTGGCGAGCAGTACTTC | TRBV6-5 | TRBD2 | TRBJ2-7 | -
CASSLGRSMNTEAFF | TGTGCCAGCAGCTTAGGACGGTCTATGAACACTGAAGCTTTCTTT | TRBV13 | - | TRBJ1-1 | few
CASSPGQGGSPLHF | TGTGCCAGCAGTCCCGGCCAGGGGGGTTCACCCCTCCACTTT | TRBV28 | TRBD1 | TRBJ1-6 | few
CASSQEGSQVEQYF | TGCGCCAGCAGCCAAGAGGGCAGTCAGGTTGAGCAGTACTTC | TRBV4-3 | - | TRBJ2-7 | -
CASSERAYGYTF | TGTGCCAGCAGCGAGAGGGCTTATGGCTACACCTTC | TRBV9 | - | TRBJ1-2 | few